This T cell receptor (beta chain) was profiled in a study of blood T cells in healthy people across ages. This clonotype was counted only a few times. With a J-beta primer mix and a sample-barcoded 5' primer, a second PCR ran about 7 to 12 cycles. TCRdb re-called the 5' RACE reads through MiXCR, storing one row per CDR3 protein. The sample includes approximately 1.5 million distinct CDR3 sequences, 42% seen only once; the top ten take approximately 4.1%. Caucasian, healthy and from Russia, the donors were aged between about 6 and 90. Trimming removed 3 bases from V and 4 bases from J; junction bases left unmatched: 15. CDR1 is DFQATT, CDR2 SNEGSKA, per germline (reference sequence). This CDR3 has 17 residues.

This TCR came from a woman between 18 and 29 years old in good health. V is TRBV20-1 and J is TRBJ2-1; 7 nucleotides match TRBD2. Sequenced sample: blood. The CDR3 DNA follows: TGCAGTGCTAGCTCCTCTGTTGGGCGGGGGACTTACAATGAGCAGTTCTTC. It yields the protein CSASSSVGRGTYNEQFF.